The rows below give T cell receptor beta chains drawn from one sample of a study of T-cell reconstitution after alpha-beta-depleted transplantation in children. In TCRdb, the PCR reads were re-called with MiXCR into one record per CDR3 protein. This table holds around 230,000 distinct CDR3 sequences, over 15% found once. The sample in question was PBMCs, mostly from graft donor cells, obtained 360 days after TCRalphabeta/CD19-depleted stem cell transplant. The source is a male patient aged 2 to 10 who had a stem cell transplant for acute lymphoblastic leukemia, so the T cells may come from the graft donor. CDR3s include the opening cysteine and the closing phenylalanine or tryptophan. Fields, in order: V gene, D gene, J gene, CDR3 protein. The D gene is left open where the match is weak.

TRBV19	-	TRBJ1-3	CATSPSGNTIYF
TRBV5-1	-	TRBJ2-7	CASSLELYEPAVEQYF
TRBV29-1	-	TRBJ2-1	CSGLKSPYNEQFF
TRBV5-8	-	TRBJ1-3	CASSLAFGARMSGNTIYF
TRBV20-1	-	TRBJ2-1	CSASSEYNEQFF
TRBV10-3	TRBD1	TRBJ2-1	CATCARDRSNEQFF
TRBV12-3/TRBV12-4	-	TRBJ2-1	CASSNGRRLGEQFF
TRBV5-1	TRBD1	TRBJ2-1	CASSLGGAGGFWNEQFF
TRBV9	-	TRBJ2-3	CASSVSDEGTTQYF
TRBV7-9	-	TRBJ1-6	CASSPDSRDSPLHF
TRBV7-8	-	TRBJ2-4	CASSRSPTLAKNIQYF
TRBV6-1	-	TRBJ1-1	CASRTAGVMNTEAFF
TRBV7-8	TRBD1	TRBJ1-5	CASSWGQSNQPQHF
TRBV10-3	-	TRBJ2-7	CAISESAGYEQYF
TRBV7-3	TRBD2	TRBJ2-1	CASSSTSGVSYNEQFF
TRBV5-6	-	TRBJ2-5	CASSSTVEETQYF
TRBV12-3/TRBV12-4	TRBD1	TRBJ2-3	CACGQGGTDTQYF
TRBV12-3/TRBV12-4	TRBD2	TRBJ2-5	CASSLALTSGISLKETQYF
TRBV11-2	-	TRBJ2-7	CASSLGGGGKDYEQYF